The next 4 T cell receptor beta chains were all read from a single sample in a study of T cells after yellow fever vaccination. One entry per CDR3 protein, called by TCRdb with MiXCR from the 5' RACE reads. In the table there are about 260,000 distinct CDR3 sequences, roughly 13% of which are singletons. Sequencing used CD4+ T cells sorted from PBMCs, obtained 45 days after the yellow fever booster vaccination. Every receptor here comes from a young man who received the YFV17D yellow fever vaccine.

The table lists this clonotype with a few counts. V is TRBV30 and J is TRBJ2-7; 9 bases are shared with TRBD2. The V and J ends lost 0 bases and 4 bases, in that order; junction bases with no gene match: 7. CDR3 length: 15 amino acids. Germline CDR1 is GTSNPN and CDR2 is SVGIG (reference sequence). Here the CDR3 reads CAWSVGKAGGYEQYF. The CDR3 bases are TGTGCCTGGAGTGTAGGGAAGGCGGGAGGGTACGAGCAGTACTTC.

The chain combines TRBV29-1 with TRBJ1-6; tentative D call: TRBD1 (6 bases). The CDR3 contains 13 residues. CDR1 and CDR2 from the germline V gene are SQVTM and ANQGSEA. This CDR3 reads CRGRDNMGSPLHF. The DNA for the CDR3 is TGCAGGGGACGGGACAACATGGGTTCACCCCTCCACTTT. Drawing the rest from reference TRBV29-1 and TRBJ1-6, the complete variable domain is SAVISQKPSRDICQRGTSLTIQCQVDSQVTMMFWYRQQPGQSLTLIATANQGSEATYESGFVIDKFPISRPNLTFSTLTVSNMSPEDSSIYLCRGRDNMGSPLHFGNGTRLTVT.

The chain links TRBV29-1 to TRBJ2-7; TRBD1 aligns across 7 bases. Germline CDR1 is SQVTM and CDR2 is ANQGSEA. This CDR3 has 12 residues. V trimming: 5 bases; J trimming: 4 bases; junction bases outside the gene matches: 5. CDR3 region: CSVFGTEYEQYF. The DNA of the CDR3 is TGCAGCGTTTTTGGGACAGAATACGAGCAGTACTTC.

In this sample, this clonotype turned up a few times. The CDR3 bases are TGTGCCAGCAGCTTATTTGTGGGTAGCACAGATACGCAGTATTTT. Its protein product is CASSLFVGSTDTQYF. The J gene is TRBJ2-3, the V gene TRBV7-6, with D hard to call. CDR1 and CDR2 (germline): SGHVS, FNYEAQ. The CDR3 is 15 amino acids. Trimming took 2 bases from V and 0 from J, leaving 9 bases between them.